This record covers a single T cell receptor beta chain. Its antigen is not known. TCRdb re-called the 5' RACE reads with MiXCR, one entry per CDR3 protein. The table has roughly 400,000 distinct CDR3 sequences, approximately 19% seen once. This sample was included in a study of T cells after yellow fever vaccination. Study-wide points: The secondary T-cell response peaked on day 5, not day 15, but was weaker.

Per germline, CDR1 MGHRA and CDR2 YSYEKL. The CDR3 length is 15 residues. Trimming removed 4 bases from V and 3 bases from J; junction bases left unmatched: 8. The V gene is TRBV4-1, the J gene TRBJ1-1, with 7 nucleotides matching TRBD1. This TCR derives from a young man who received the YFV17D yellow fever vaccine. Sample: PBMCs, taken before the yellow fever booster vaccination. CDR3 loop: CASSLDRSWDTEAFF. The CDR3 bases are TGCGCCAGCAGCCTGGACAGGAGTTGGGACACTGAAGCTTTCTTT.